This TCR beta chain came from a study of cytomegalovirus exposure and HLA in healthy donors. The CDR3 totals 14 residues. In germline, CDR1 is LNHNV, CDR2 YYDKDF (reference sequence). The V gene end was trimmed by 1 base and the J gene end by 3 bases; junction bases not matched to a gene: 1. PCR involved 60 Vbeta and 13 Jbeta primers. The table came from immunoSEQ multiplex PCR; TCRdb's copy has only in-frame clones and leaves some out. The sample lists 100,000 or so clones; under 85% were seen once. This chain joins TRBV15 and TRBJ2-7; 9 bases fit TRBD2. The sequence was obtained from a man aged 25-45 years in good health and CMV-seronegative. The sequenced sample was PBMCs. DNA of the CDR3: TGTGCCACCAGCAGAGTAGCGGGGGACTACGAGCAGTACTTC. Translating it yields CATSRVAGDYEQYF.